Here is one T cell receptor beta chain with its context. The data were taken from a study of identical twins. There were only healthy Caucasians among the donors. The germline V gene has CDR1 DFQATT and CDR2 SNEGSKA (reference sequence). V lost 5 bases to trimming and J lost 7 bases, with 18 bases between them. The CDR3 totals 13 residues. Each cDNA held unique molecular identifiers, and template switching gave it a universal primer site. A single record per CDR3 protein comes from TCRdb applying MiXCR to the 5' RACE reads. The data contain 700,000 or so distinct CDR3 sequences, around 20% of them seen just once; the ten biggest clones take up 4.3%. These sequences were also reported in another study, on T cells expressing NK-cell markers. From that paper: The sorts in several experiments were restricted to alpha-beta TCR T cells by an anti-gamma-delta TCR antibody.

The sample taken for sequencing was PBMCs. The clonotype was recovered from a young woman in good health. The V gene is TRBV20-1, the J gene TRBJ2-7; TRBD1 is a possible D gene (6 bases). This CDR3 is CSASTTGLGEQYF. CDR3 in DNA: TGCAGTGCTTCCACTACAGGGCTGGGAGAGCAGTACTTC.